These 19 T cell receptor beta chains originate from one sample sequenced in a study of cytomegalovirus exposure and HLA in healthy donors. Amplification used 60 Vbeta primers and 13 Jbeta primers. Libraries were prepared by immunoSEQ multiplex PCR; TCRdb keeps only in-frame clonotypes and omits some of them. The sample carries 150,000 to 200,000 clones, approximately 76% recorded once. The sample comprised PBMCs. The receptors here all came from a female donor in good health and CMV-seronegative.

The V call is TRBV7-9, the J call TRBJ1-5; D is unresolved. With 0 bases removed from V and 4 bases from J, the gap between germline ends came to 7 bases. Per germline, CDR1 SEHNR and CDR2 FQNEAQ (reference sequence). The CDR3 consists of 14 residues. The CDR3 here is CASSLAGSNQPQHF. In DNA form, the CDR3 reads TGTGCCAGCAGCTTAGCAGGGAGTAATCAGCCCCAGCATTTT. Full variable domain (rest looked up from reference TRBV7-9 and TRBJ1-5): DTGVSQNPRHKITKRGQNVTFRCDPISEHNRLYWYRQTLGQGPEFLTYFQNEAQLEKSRLLSDRFSAERPKGSFSTLEIQRTEQGDSAMYLCASSLAGSNQPQHFGDGTRLSIL.

The gene calls are TRBV5-1 and TRBJ2-3; the D gene is possibly TRBD1 (5 bases). V gave up 4 bases and J gave up 5 bases, with 14 bases separating them. CDR1 is SGHRS and CDR2 is YFSETQ in the germline V gene. This CDR3 is 14 amino acids long. The CDR3 reads CASSPSGFQDTQYF. The CDR3 region has the DNA TGCGCCAGCAGCCCCTCAGGGTTTCAAGATACGCAGTATTTT.

This clone has more than one count but fewer than ten. The chain uses TRBV7-9 and TRBJ2-3, with 10 bases fitting TRBD2. This CDR3 region has 17 residues. Trimming took 5 bases from V and 0 from J; bases not matched to a gene: 8. Germline V gene sequence: CDR1 SEHNR, CDR2 FQNEAQ (reference sequence). CDR3 DNA: TGTGCCAGCAGCGCGGTCACTAGCGGGGCTAGCACAGATACGCAGTATTTT. Translating it yields CASSAVTSGASTDTQYF.

The V gene is TRBV21-1, the J gene TRBJ1-6; the table's D call, TRBD1, was not checked against the DNA. TRBV21-1 is a recognized pseudogene. CDR3 length: 16 residues. The CDR3 DNA reads as TGTGCCAGCAGCAGTAAAGGACAGGGGACCAATTCACCCCTCCACTTT. Amino acids: CASSSKGQGTNSPLHF.

This clone has just a few counts. The chain links TRBV28 to TRBJ2-7, with TRBD1 as a possible D gene (5 bases). Germline CDR1 reads MDHEN; CDR2 reads SYDVKM. CDR3 length: 14 residues. The V gene lost 1 base and the J gene lost 2 bases, with 9 bases spanning the gap. The DNA for the CDR3 is TGTGCCAGCAGTTTATCTCTGGACACCTACGAGCAGTACTTC. Encoded protein: CASSLSLDTYEQYF.

This clone was seen a handful of times. This chain connects TRBV4-2 to TRBJ2-3; possible D gene TRBD2, 6 bases. Trimming shortened V by 0 bases and J by 5 bases, and 18 bases separated the two germline ends. CDR3 length: 17 residues. Germline CDR1 is LGHNA and CDR2 is YNFKEQ. Here the CDR3 DNA reads TGTGCCAGCAGCCAAGAGGGGAACGGGAGAGGCGGAGATACGCAGTATTTT. Residues: CASSQEGNGRGGDTQYF.

The CDR3 sequence: CASSLSDGNYGYTF. DNA of the CDR3: TGTGCCAGCAGCTTATCTGACGGGAACTATGGCTACACCTTC. The rearrangement joins TRBV11-2 to TRBJ1-2, with D hard to call. CDR1 SGHAT and CDR2 FQNNGV come from the germline V gene. V lost 2 bases to trimming and J lost 2 bases, with 9 bases between them. The CDR3 is made up of 14 amino acids.

The V call is TRBV7-9, the J call TRBJ1-2; a weak D match, TRBD1 (6 bases). Deletions cut 5 bases from V and 3 bases from J, with 19 bases between. The CDR3 covers 16 residues. In germline, CDR1 is SEHNR, CDR2 FQNEAQ (reference sequence). The chain's CDR3 is CASSQSLTGGDYGYTF. In DNA, the CDR3 is TGTGCCAGCAGCCAGTCGCTGACAGGTGGGGACTATGGCTACACCTTC.

The gene calls are TRBV6-1 and TRBJ1-3; D is ambiguous. V was shortened by 11 bases and J by 3 bases, with 17 bases between the two germline ends. Germline V gene data show CDR1 as MNHNS and CDR2 as SASEGT. This CDR3 region has 14 residues. The CDR3 here is CAGRESVGGNTIYF. The CDR3 DNA reads TGTGCCGGACGGGAGTCGGTAGGTGGAAACACCATATATTTT.

The gene calls are TRBV11-2 and TRBJ1-2; a possible D gene is TRBD1 (5 bases). The germline CDR1 and CDR2 sequences are SGHAT and FQNNGV. Trimming shortened V by 2 bases and J by 2 bases, and 9 bases separated the two germline ends. The length of the CDR3 is 14 residues. CDR3 protein: CASSLYDRNYGYTF. For the CDR3, the DNA is TGTGCCAGCAGCTTATACGACAGAAACTATGGCTACACCTTC.

The CDR3 nucleotides read TGTGCCAGCAGCTCGGACAGATACTATGGCTACACCTTC. The encoded protein is CASSSDRYYGYTF. The genes are TRBV5-4 and TRBJ1-2, with a weak D call TRBD1 (6 bases). Germline assignment: CDR1 SGHNT and CDR2 YYREEE (reference sequence). The V gene lost 3 bases and the J gene lost 3 bases, with 9 bases spanning the gap. This CDR3 spans 13 amino acids.

Regarding this clone: Other nucleotide sequences in the sample specify the same CDR3. The rearrangement links TRBV30 to TRBJ2-7, with 10 bases identical to TRBD1. The CDR3 is 14 amino acids. The V gene end was trimmed by 4 bases and the J gene end by 2 bases; junction bases not matched to a gene: 5. Germline V CDR1 and CDR2: GTSNPN, SVGIG (reference sequence). CDR3: CAWNRGQGTYEQYF. CDR3 DNA sequence: TGTGCCTGGAATCGGGGACAGGGGACCTACGAGCAGTACTTC. Supplemented by reference TRBV30 and TRBJ2-7, the full variable domain reads SQTIHQWPATLVQPVGSPLSLECTVEGTSNPNLYWYRQAAGRGLQLLFYSVGIGQISSEVPQNLSASRPQDRQFILSSKKLLLSDSGFYLCAWNRGQGTYEQYFGPGTRLTVT.

This clone was seen only once. The chain recombines TRBV14 with TRBJ1-1; no definite D call. The germline V gene has CDR1 SGHDN and CDR2 FVKESK. The V gene lost 4 bases and the J gene lost 4 bases, with 19 bases spanning the gap. The CDR3 has 16 amino acids. CDR3 protein: CASSLSSGQEGTEAFF. As DNA, the CDR3 is TGTGCCAGCAGCCTTAGTAGTGGCCAGGAGGGCACTGAAGCTTTCTTT.

This clone was seen a handful of times. This chain links TRBV5-1 with TRBJ1-1; TRBD1 matches 9 bases. Germline trimming cut 5 bases from V and 5 bases from J; bases unmatched to any gene: 7. From germline, CDR1 is SGHRS and CDR2 YFSETQ. CDR3 size: 14 residues. CDR3 nucleotides: TGCGCCAGCAGACTGGGACAGGGTTTGACTGAAGCTTTCTTT. Its protein product is CASRLGQGLTEAFF.

The V and J genes are TRBV7-3 and TRBJ2-2; D is perhaps TRBD2 (6 bases). The CDR3 totals 14 residues. V was pared by 0 bases and J by 4 bases, with 6 bases between. Germline-derived CDR1 and CDR2 are SGHTA and FQGTGA. The CDR3 reads CASSLTEGTGELFF. The CDR3 DNA follows: TGTGCCAGCAGCTTAACGGAGGGCACCGGGGAGCTGTTTTTT.

CDR3 DNA: TGTGCCAGCACCCGGGGGGGCTACACAGATACGCAGTATTTT. Its protein product is CASTRGGYTDTQYF. The chain links TRBV9 to TRBJ2-3; 8 nucleotides agree with TRBD2. Germline-derived CDR1 and CDR2 are SGDLS and YYNGEE. The CDR3 is 14 residues long. J was trimmed by 2 bases and V by 6 bases; bases with no gene match: 5.

J is TRBJ1-1 and V is TRBV25-1; D is unresolved. The germline V gene has CDR1 MGHDK and CDR2 SYGVNS. Trimming took 1 base from V and 11 from J, leaving 17 bases between them. The CDR3 is made up of 14 amino acids. In DNA, the CDR3 is TGTGCCAGCAGTGAATGGAGCCTGAACTTCGGGGCTTTCTTT. This codes for CASSEWSLNFGAFF.

The chain uses TRBV5-1 and TRBJ2-1, with 8 bases aligning to TRBD2. The CDR3 runs 17 residues. J was trimmed by 5 bases and V by 4 bases; bases with no gene match: 14. Germline V gene data show CDR1 as SGHRS and CDR2 as YFSETQ. The chain's CDR3 is CASSPLIGIAGHNEQFF. DNA for the CDR3: TGCGCCAGCAGCCCGTTAATTGGGATAGCGGGACACAATGAGCAGTTCTTC.

The rearrangement links TRBV5-1 to TRBJ2-5; possible D gene TRBD1, 5 bases. This CDR3 contains 14 residues. V dropped 3 bases and J dropped 3 bases, with 12 bases sitting between them. Germline CDR1 SGHRS, CDR2 YFSETQ. Here the CDR3 reads CASSWGPSKETQYF. As DNA, the CDR3 is TGCGCCAGCAGCTGGGGCCCCTCTAAAGAGACCCAGTACTTC.